A selection of T cell receptor beta chains follows, all from one sample in a study of cytomegalovirus exposure and HLA in healthy donors. Assay used: immunoSEQ multiplex PCR; TCRdb lists only in-frame clones, some missing. The profile shows around 200,000 clones, approximately 80% of them singletons. The sample consisted of PBMCs. The receptor source for this set is a girl between 10 and 17 years old in good health and CMV-seronegative. Both conserved end residues are trimmed from each CDR3. Fields, in order: V gene, J gene, CDR3 length, CDR3 protein.

v_call: TRBV28
j_call: TRBJ1-2
cdr3_length: 15
cdr3_aa: ASTIPAMEGFDYGYT

v_call: TRBV5-1
j_call: TRBJ2-3
cdr3_length: 16
cdr3_aa: ASSTHSRAGESTDTQY

v_call: TRBV19
j_call: TRBJ1-5
cdr3_length: 16
cdr3_aa: ASNLLDRDRGGNQPQH

v_call: TRBV14
j_call: TRBJ2-7
cdr3_length: 9
cdr3_aa: ASSQAVEQY

v_call: TRBV28
j_call: TRBJ1-2
cdr3_length: 13
cdr3_aa: ASSRLSTGLRGYT

v_call: TRBV9
j_call: TRBJ1-1
cdr3_length: 14
cdr3_aa: ASSVLPAGVLGEAF

v_call: TRBV5-1
j_call: TRBJ2-3
cdr3_length: 13
cdr3_aa: ASSTFPTGTDTQY

v_call: TRBV28
j_call: TRBJ1-1
cdr3_length: 13
cdr3_aa: ASSFGDRRTTEAF

v_call: TRBV6-5
j_call: TRBJ2-2
cdr3_length: 13
cdr3_aa: ASSGGQGYTGELF

v_call: TRBV6-5
j_call: TRBJ2-1
cdr3_length: 11
cdr3_aa: ASSITGGNEQF

v_call: TRBV19
j_call: TRBJ1-2
cdr3_length: 11
cdr3_aa: ASSRQGNYGYT

v_call: TRBV10-3
j_call: TRBJ1-2
cdr3_length: 13
cdr3_aa: AISKIPGDCVGYT

v_call: TRBV19
j_call: TRBJ2-7
cdr3_length: 15
cdr3_aa: ASSLRTTGVAQAEQY

v_call: TRBV5-1
j_call: TRBJ1-1
cdr3_length: 14
cdr3_aa: ASSSQSGRLNTEAF

v_call: TRBV7-2
j_call: TRBJ2-1
cdr3_length: 11
cdr3_aa: ASSPDRVNEQF

v_call: TRBV5-1
j_call: TRBJ2-7
cdr3_length: 13
cdr3_aa: ASSLYGVAGSEQY

v_call: TRBV6-6
j_call: TRBJ2-1
cdr3_length: 13
cdr3_aa: ASSSPEGQGDEQF

v_call: TRBV7-9
j_call: TRBJ2-3
cdr3_length: 14
cdr3_aa: ASSLGTGTFTDTQY